One T cell receptor (beta chain) is described in this entry. This specimen comes from a study of technical replicates of blood from a few donors. Measured with immunoSEQ multiplex PCR; TCRdb has only the in-frame clones, and not every one. Found here are tens of thousands of clones, 93% of them singletons; the top ten hold 0.35% to 0.45%. The length of the CDR3 is 15 residues. CDR1 is SGHRS and CDR2 is YFSETQ in the germline V gene. V shed 4 bases and J shed 0 bases, with 10 bases lying between them. This clonotype originated in a human donor in good health. Sequencing used T cells isolated from PBMCs. This chain joins TRBV5-1 and TRBJ2-2; D may be TRBD1 (5 bases). The CDR3 protein is CASSPGQSNTGELFF. CDR3 bases: TGCGCCAGCAGCCCCGGACAATCGAACACCGGGGAGCTGTTTTTT.